The 2 T cell receptor beta chains presented below share a single source sample, sequenced in a study of OX40 agonist ivuxolimab in advanced cancers. Assay used: immunoSEQ multiplex PCR; TCRdb lists only in-frame clones, some missing. The repertoire holds roughly 98,000 clones, around 83% seen once, with roughly 1.5% in the top ten. Sequences were derived from CD4+ or CD8+ T cells sorted from blood, sampled in a trial of the OX40 agonist ivuxolimab. The receptors originated from an adult with an advanced solid tumor such as melanoma, head and neck, liver or kidney cancer.

V and J are TRBV11-2 and TRBJ2-7, with TRBD1 matching over 10 bases. The CDR3 consists of 14 residues. J lost 2 bases, V lost 5 bases, and 3 bases had no gene match. Germline CDR1 is SGHAT and CDR2 is FQNNGV. CDR3 nucleotides: TGTGCCAGCAGCAGAGGGACAGGGGCCTACGAGCAGTACTTC. Residues: CASSRGTGAYEQYF.

V is TRBV10-1 and J is TRBJ2-7, with D maybe TRBD2 (5 bases). The ends were cut back, 4 bases at V and 0 bases at J, with 10 bases in the middle. The CDR3 extends over 14 amino acids. CDR1 and CDR2 from the germline V gene are WNHNN and SYGVQD (reference sequence). DNA for the CDR3: TGCGCCAGCAGTGGAGGGAAAAGCTCCTACGAGCAGTACTTC. Translating it yields CASSGGKSSYEQYF.